The 28 T cell receptor beta chains reported below all come from one sample, sequenced in a study of OX40 agonist ivuxolimab in advanced cancers. Sequencing was performed with immunoSEQ multiplex PCR; in TCRdb, only in-frame clones are kept and a portion is missing. The data show some 39,000 clones, roughly nine tenths seen once. The sequencing used CD4+ or CD8+ T cells sorted from blood, collected in a trial of the OX40 agonist ivuxolimab. These TCRs come from an adult with an advanced solid tumor such as melanoma, head and neck, liver or kidney cancer.

This clone was detected a few times. The CDR3 sequence is CASSIKGTANTEAFF. The CDR3 DNA reads TGTGCCAGCAGCATTAAAGGGACGGCGAACACTGAAGCTTTCTTT. The gene calls are TRBV9 and TRBJ1-1, with a weak D call TRBD1 (5 bases). The V gene lost 4 bases and the J gene lost 1 base, with 14 bases spanning the gap. The CDR3 totals 15 residues. Germline CDR1 SGDLS, CDR2 YYNGEE.

V usage is TRBV10-3 and J usage is TRBJ2-4; no clear D. V lost 0 bases, J lost 10 bases, and 7 bases lay in between. The CDR3 sequence is 12 residues long. The V gene's germline CDR1 is ENHRY and CDR2 SYGVKD. CDR3 protein: CAISESSEIQYF. The CDR3 DNA reads as TGTGCCATCAGTGAGTCGTCAGAGATTCAGTACTTC.

V usage is TRBV6-6 and J usage is TRBJ2-7; D not certain. V was shortened by 5 bases and J by 4 bases, with 12 bases between the two germline ends. Germline V gene data show CDR1 as MNHNY and CDR2 as SVGAGI (reference sequence). The CDR3 runs to 13 residues. The CDR3 bases are TGTGCCAGCAGTCCCACTACCCTATACGAGCAGTACTTC. It codes for CASSPTTLYEQYF.

This clone was detected only a few times. This chain uses TRBV6-4 with TRBJ1-5; 9 positions agree with TRBD1. The CDR3 totals 14 residues. V lost 5 bases and J lost 7; bases outside the gene matches: 6. Germline CDR1 reads MRHNA; CDR2 reads SNTAGT. The CDR3 loop reads CASSPGQGLQPQHF. Here the CDR3 DNA reads TGTGCCAGCAGTCCGGGACAGGGATTACAGCCCCAGCATTTT.

The genes are TRBV29-1 and TRBJ1-1, with a weak D call TRBD1 (5 bases). CDR1 SQVTM and CDR2 ANQGSEA come from the germline V gene. The V and J ends lost 4 bases and 4 bases respectively, with 13 bases between them. This CDR3 region has 13 residues. As DNA, the CDR3 is TGCAGCGTTGTGGGGGGTTTTTTCACTGAAGCTTTCTTT. This sequence encodes CSVVGGFFTEAFF.

The V gene is TRBV18, the J gene TRBJ2-3; D ambiguous. The germline V gene has CDR1 KGHSH and CDR2 LQKENI. The CDR3 runs to 12 residues. V lost 0 bases and J lost 7, with 5 bases in between. CDR3 DNA sequence: TGTGCCAGCTCACCACCAGTAAATACGCAGTATTTT. Translated, it gives CASSPPVNTQYF.

This clone has just one count. The CDR3 reads CASSSGGLAGVETQYF. The CDR3 nucleotides are TGTGCCAGCAGCTCTGGGGGACTAGCGGGAGTAGAGACCCAGTACTTC. The V gene is TRBV5-6, the J gene TRBJ2-5; 14 bases map to TRBD2. The J segment lost 4 bases and the V segment lost 3 bases, leaving 5 bases of the junction unmatched. CDR3 size: 16 residues. Germline V gene lookup returns CDR1 SGHDT and CDR2 YYEEEE.

This clone was counted a few times. CDR3 residues: CASSLALGTLAQHF. As DNA, the CDR3 is TGTGCCAGCAGTTTAGCTCTCGGGACTCTGGCCCAGCATTTT. The chain links TRBV28 to TRBJ1-5; a possible D gene is TRBD1 (5 bases). Trimming pared 2 bases from V and 11 bases from J, leaving 16 bases between. Germline CDR1 reads MDHEN; CDR2 reads SYDVKM. This CDR3 comprises 14 residues. Supplemented by reference TRBV28 and TRBJ1-5, the full variable domain reads DVKVTQSSRYLVKRTGEKVFLECVQDMDHENMFWYRQDPGLGLRLIYFSYDVKMKEKGDIPEGYSVSREKKERFSLILESASTNQTSMYLCASSLALGTLAQHFGDGTRLSIL.

Written as DNA, the CDR3 is TGTGCCAGCAGGAGCATCACAGGGGCGACAGATACGCAGTATTTT. This codes for CASRSITGATDTQYF. The J gene is TRBJ2-3, the V gene TRBV27, with 7 bases fitting TRBD1. V was pared by 6 bases and J by 3 bases, with 9 bases of the junction left unmatched. Germline CDR1 is MNHEY and CDR2 is SMNVEV (reference sequence). The CDR3 has 15 amino acids.

V and J are TRBV18 and TRBJ2-2, with 10 bases matching TRBD2. The J segment lost 5 bases and the V segment lost 6 bases, leaving 12 bases of the junction unmatched. This CDR3 has 17 amino acids. Germline V gives CDR1 KGHSH, CDR2 LQKENI. The CDR3 DNA sequence: TGTGCCAGCTCTCCAAAGACTCCGGGACTAGCGACCGGGGAGCTGTTTTTT. Amino acid sequence: CASSPKTPGLATGELFF. Full variable domain (rest looked up from reference TRBV18 and TRBJ2-2): NAGVMQNPRHLVRRRGQEARLRCSPMKGHSHVYWYRQLPEEGLKFMVYLQKENIIDESGMPKERFSAEFPKEGPSILRIQQVVRGDSAAYFCASSPKTPGLATGELFFGEGSRLTVL.

The chain joins TRBV7-2 to TRBJ2-5, with D tentatively TRBD2 (5 bases). Germline CDR1 reads SGHTA; CDR2 reads FQGNSA. This CDR3 contains 14 residues. The V gene lost 5 bases and the J gene lost 5 bases, with 15 bases spanning the gap. In nucleotides, the CDR3 is TGTGCCAGCAGCCTAACTAGTCTCGCGGAGACCCAGTACTTC. Protein: CASSLTSLAETQYF.

This chain joins TRBV6-1 and TRBJ2-3; D gene ambiguous. Trimming pared 4 bases from V and 3 bases from J, leaving 11 bases between. The CDR3 is 14 residues long. CDR1 MNHNS and CDR2 SASEGT come from the germline V gene. CDR3 in amino acids: CASSVFPATDTQYF. The CDR3 DNA reads as TGTGCCAGCAGTGTCTTTCCGGCGACAGATACGCAGTATTTT.

This clone showed up just a few times. The chain carries TRBV2 and TRBJ1-3; D gene ambiguous. V dropped 7 bases and J dropped 0 bases, with 13 bases sitting between them. The germline gives CDR1 SNHLY, CDR2 FYNNEI. The CDR3 runs to 15 residues. The chain's CDR3 is CASIPARLSGNTIYF. The CDR3, as DNA: TGTGCCAGCATACCAGCCAGACTCTCTGGAAACACCATATATTTT.

The V gene is TRBV27, the J gene TRBJ1-2; D may be TRBD1 (6 bases). The CDR3 extends over 13 amino acids. V was trimmed by 2 bases and J by 8 bases, leaving 12 bases between them. CDR1 MNHEY and CDR2 SMNVEV come from the germline V gene (reference sequence). The CDR3 nucleotides are TGTGCCAGCAGTTTAAACAGGGCGTTGGGCTACACCTTC. Protein product: CASSLNRALGYTF.

The CDR3 DNA follows: TGTGCCAGCAAACAAAACAGGGGGCACACTGAAGCTTTCTTT. Its protein is CASKQNRGHTEAFF. V usage is TRBV7-3 and J usage is TRBJ1-1; 9 positions match TRBD1. Germline V gene data show CDR1 as SGHTA and CDR2 as FQGTGA. The CDR3 sequence is 14 residues long. V shed 7 bases and J 3 bases; nucleotides not matched to a gene: 6.

The rearrangement links TRBV19 to TRBJ1-3; D may be TRBD1 (6 bases). Germline V gene lookup returns CDR1 LNHDA and CDR2 SQIVND (reference sequence). The CDR3 is made up of 15 amino acids. The V end was cut by 5 bases, the J end by 4 bases, with 15 bases between. The CDR3 loop is CASSPTGAPGNTIYF. The CDR3 region has the DNA TGTGCCAGTAGTCCTACGGGGGCGCCCGGAAACACCATATATTTT.

The V gene is TRBV19, the J gene TRBJ1-5, with TRBD1 matching over 9 bases. Per the germline V gene, CDR1 is LNHDA and CDR2 is SQIVND (reference sequence). The CDR3 is 15 amino acids. The V segment lost 3 bases and the J segment 3 bases; nucleotides outside the gene matches: 3. This chain's CDR3 is CASSITGGHNQPQHF. CDR3 nucleotide sequence: TGTGCCAGTAGTATTACAGGGGGCCACAATCAGCCCCAGCATTTT.

The CDR3 sequence is CASSLPGLIFEKNTGELFF. The CDR3 nucleotides read TGCGCCAGCAGCCTACCGGGACTTATCTTTGAAAAGAACACCGGGGAGCTGTTTTTT. The chain employs TRBV4-1 and TRBJ2-2; TRBD2 might be the D (6 bases). The CDR3 has 19 residues. V was pared by 4 bases and J by 1 base, with 22 bases between. Germline assignment: CDR1 MGHRA and CDR2 YSYEKL.

This clone has just a few counts. The rearrangement links TRBV6-5 to TRBJ1-6; D unclear. V was trimmed by 1 base and J by 12 bases, leaving 7 bases between them. The CDR3 consists of 12 residues. Germline CDR1 is MNHEY and CDR2 is SVGAGI. The CDR3 region is CASSYFSGPLHF. The CDR3 nucleotides read TGTGCCAGCAGTTACTTCTCAGGACCCCTCCACTTT.

This clone was counted a single time. The chain combines TRBV2 with TRBJ2-7; D remains ambiguous. Germline CDR1 reads SNHLY; CDR2 reads FYNNEI. V was trimmed by 2 bases and J by 4 bases, leaving 15 bases between them. This CDR3 has 15 amino acids. CDR3 sequence reads: CASSEWPRVGYEQYF. The CDR3 DNA sequence: TGTGCCAGCAGTGAATGGCCCCGTGTTGGTTACGAGCAGTACTTC.

This chain links TRBV28 with TRBJ1-2; perhaps TRBD1 as D (5 bases). V shed 6 bases and J shed 4 bases, with 12 bases lying between them. The length of the CDR3 is 13 residues. From germline, CDR1 is MDHEN and CDR2 SYDVKM. The CDR3 DNA follows: TGTGCCAGCAGGATCGACAGCCGCTATGGCTACACCTTC. Translating it yields CASRIDSRYGYTF.

The chain carries TRBV5-1 and TRBJ2-1; 8 bases are shared with TRBD2. Germline trimming cut 2 bases from V and 8 bases from J; bases unmatched to any gene: 6. This CDR3 is 14 amino acids long. Germline CDR1 is SGHRS and CDR2 is YFSETQ. The CDR3 coding sequence is TGCGCCAGCAGCTTCAGGCTAGCGGGCGATGAGCAGTTCTTC. Translated: CASSFRLAGDEQFF.

This chain links TRBV19 with TRBJ2-7; D call uncertain. This CDR3 is 16 amino acids long. V was pared by 5 bases and J by 0 bases, with 17 bases between. CDR1 LNHDA and CDR2 SQIVND come from the germline V gene (reference sequence). This chain's CDR3 is CASSPPWTESSYEQYF. The CDR3 DNA reads as TGTGCCAGTAGTCCGCCCTGGACGGAAAGCTCCTACGAGCAGTACTTC.

The gene calls are TRBV11-3 and TRBJ2-3, with D possibly being TRBD1 or TRBD2 (5 bases each). V lost 0 bases to trimming and J lost 0 bases, with 13 bases between them. The CDR3 is 17 amino acids. Germline loops: CDR1 SGHNT, CDR2 YENEEA. CDR3 sequence: CASSLDWGTGSTDTQYF. The CDR3 DNA is TGTGCCAGCAGCTTAGATTGGGGGACGGGTAGCACAGATACGCAGTATTTT.

The rearrangement uses TRBV2 and TRBJ2-7; 9 bases map to TRBD1. Losses at the gene ends were 8 bases for V and 2 bases for J; bases not matched to a gene: 7. Germline V gives CDR1 SNHLY, CDR2 FYNNEI. CDR3 length equals 14 residues. CDR3 residues: CASRGRTGAYEQYF. CDR3 DNA sequence: TGTGCCAGCCGGGGGCGGACAGGGGCCTACGAGCAGTACTTC.

The rearrangement uses TRBV5-1 and TRBJ2-1; 10 nucleotides match TRBD2. The CDR3 has 14 residues. The trim removed 3 bases at V and 14 bases at J, leaving 11 bases unmatched. Germline CDR1 is SGHRS and CDR2 is YFSETQ. CDR3 DNA sequence: TGCGCCAGCAGCTCAATAGCCCTAGCGGGAGTTAAGTTCTTC. As protein: CASSSIALAGVKFF.

The chain recombines TRBV28 with TRBJ1-3; D might be TRBD1 (5 bases). Per the germline V gene, CDR1 is MDHEN and CDR2 is SYDVKM. The V end lost 6 bases, the J end lost 0 bases, and 15 bases lay between the germline ends. There are 16 residues in the CDR3. The CDR3 bases are TGTGCCAGCAGCGACGTGGGACCGAGCTCTGGAAACACCATATATTTT. Translated, it gives CASSDVGPSSGNTIYF.

This sequence joins TRBV7-2 and TRBJ2-3; D ambiguous. The CDR3 has 13 residues. V dropped 3 bases and J dropped 4 bases, with 8 bases sitting between them. Germline CDR1 and CDR2: SGHTA and FQGNSA. The CDR3 protein is CASSLLVADTQYF. The CDR3 DNA sequence: TGTGCCAGCAGCTTGTTGGTAGCAGATACGCAGTATTTT.